These 29 T cell receptor beta chains share one sample of origin, sequenced in a study of blood T cell repertoires in COVID-19. Some clones are missing from TCRdb's copy, which holds only in-frame ones; the method was immunoSEQ multiplex PCR. The data hold about 63,000 clones, with 70% to 80% observed a single time. The specimen was peripheral blood. The receptors here all came from a human donor in a cohort sampled during active COVID-19.

This rearrangement joins TRBV21-1 to TRBJ2-7; the table's D call TRBD2 went unverified against the DNA. TRBV21-1 is a pseudogene. This CDR3 has 16 amino acids. DNA for the CDR3: TGTGCCAGCATTCCGAGGGGCGGGAGGGCCTTTGGTGAGCAGTACTTC. It encodes CASIPRGGRAFGEQYF.

This rearrangement joins TRBV29-1 to TRBJ2-3; 11 nucleotides line up with TRBD2. Trimming cost V 6 bases and J 0 bases; bases outside gene matches: 2. In germline, CDR1 is SQVTM, CDR2 ANQGSEA. CDR3 length: 14 residues. CDR3: CSVRTSGSTDTQYF. CDR3 bases: TGCAGCGTCAGGACTAGCGGGAGCACAGATACGCAGTATTTT.

V and J are TRBV2 and TRBJ1-3; no clear D gene. Looked up from germline, CDR1 is SNHLY and CDR2 is FYNNEI. This CDR3 is 13 amino acids long. V lost 5 bases and J 0 bases, leaving 5 bases between the germline ends. The chain's CDR3 is CASSSFSGNTIYF. DNA for the CDR3: TGTGCCAGCAGTTCGTTCTCTGGAAACACCATATATTTT.

V and J are TRBV29-1 and TRBJ1-2, with TRBD1 matching 10 bases. The CDR3 is 14 residues long. V lost 5 bases, J lost 6 bases, and 9 bases stayed unmatched. The V gene's germline CDR1 is SQVTM and CDR2 ANQGSEA. The CDR3 DNA sequence: TGCAGCGTTTGGCAGACAGGGGGCGCCAATGGCTACACCTTC. Translated, it gives CSVWQTGGANGYTF.

Only one count was recorded for this clone. The rearrangement joins TRBV27 to TRBJ2-1; the D is unclear. The CDR3 loop spans 14 amino acids. Germline assignment: CDR1 MNHEY and CDR2 SMNVEV (reference sequence). The V gene lost 5 bases and the J gene lost 0 bases, with 8 bases spanning the gap. CDR3 nucleotide sequence: TGTGCCAGCAGTCGGCCAGGCTCCTACAATGAGCAGTTCTTC. Its translation: CASSRPGSYNEQFF.

The chain carries TRBV21-1 and TRBJ2-1; no check of the table's D call, TRBD2, against the DNA was made. TRBV21-1 is classified as a pseudogene. This CDR3 has 13 residues. CDR3 region: CASYLAVDNEQFF. The CDR3, as DNA: TGTGCCAGTTACCTAGCGGTCGACAATGAGCAGTTCTTC.

CDR3 sequence: CASSPTQGSNEKLFF. DNA of the CDR3: TGTGCCAGCAGCCCTACGCAGGGCTCTAATGAAAAACTGTTTTTT. The chain couples TRBV9 to TRBJ1-4; perhaps TRBD1 as D (5 bases). This CDR3 contains 15 residues. Trimming took off 4 bases at V and 3 bases at J, with 13 bases between the two ends. In germline, CDR1 is SGDLS, CDR2 YYNGEE. Together with reference TRBV9 and TRBJ1-4, the CDR3 gives the full variable domain: DSGVTQTPKHLITATGQRVTLRCSPRSGDLSVYWYQQSLDQGLQFLIQYYNGEERAKGNILERFSAQQFPDLHSELNLSSLELGDSALYFCASSPTQGSNEKLFFGSGTQLSVL.

The chain is built from TRBV24-1 and TRBJ2-7, with D perhaps TRBD2 (6 bases). The CDR3 loop spans 15 amino acids. The V end lost 4 bases, the J end lost 3 bases, and 15 bases lay between the germline ends. Germline V gene data show CDR1 as KGHDR and CDR2 as SFDVKD. The CDR3 DNA is TGTGCCACCAGTGAAACCGGGACTCCCAACTACGAGCAGTACTTC. Translated: CATSETGTPNYEQYF.

The chain couples TRBV2 to TRBJ2-2, with a possible D match to TRBD2 (5 bases). The germline CDR1 and CDR2 sequences are SNHLY and FYNNEI. The V end lost 5 bases, the J end lost 2 bases, and 9 bases lay between the germline ends. This CDR3 has 14 amino acids. In DNA form, the CDR3 reads TGTGCCAGCAGTATGAGGGTTAACACCGGGGAGCTGTTTTTT. This gives the protein CASSMRVNTGELFF.

In DNA, the CDR3 is TGTGCCAGCAGCCTGGGACTAGCGGGAGGGATTTTCACAGATACGCAGTATTTT. It translates to CASSLGLAGGIFTDTQYF. The chain is built from TRBV4-2 and TRBJ2-3; 16 nucleotides agree with TRBD2. Germline V gene data show CDR1 as LGHNA and CDR2 as YNFKEQ. The CDR3 is made up of 18 amino acids. Germline trimming cut 4 bases from V and 2 bases from J; bases unmatched to any gene: 6.

The V and J genes are TRBV18 and TRBJ1-2; a possible D gene is TRBD1 (5 bases). The CDR3 runs 15 residues. V lost 2 bases and J 4 bases, leaving 14 bases between the germline ends. CDR1 and CDR2 (germline): KGHSH, LQKENI. The CDR3 region is CASSPKALGGYGYTF. The CDR3 nucleotides are TGTGCCAGCTCACCAAAGGCCTTGGGGGGCTATGGCTACACCTTC.

This clone appeared once. The chain couples TRBV24-1 to TRBJ2-1; TRBD1 aligns across 8 bases. This CDR3 region has 14 residues. V lost 6 bases to trimming and J lost 8 bases; unmatched junction nucleotides: 8. Germline lookup yields CDR1 KGHDR and CDR2 SFDVKD. The CDR3 coding sequence is TGTGCCACCAGTAAGACAGGGGTGGGCGATGAGCAGTTCTTC. It yields the protein CATSKTGVGDEQFF.

The chain is built from TRBV6-5 and TRBJ2-7; 7 nucleotides agree with TRBD1. The trim removed 2 bases at V and 5 bases at J, leaving 6 bases unmatched. Germline CDR1 MNHEY, CDR2 SVGAGI. This CDR3 has 14 residues. In DNA form, the CDR3 reads TGTGCCAGCAGTTACCTCGGGACAGTCAACGAGCAGTACTTC. Translation gives CASSYLGTVNEQYF.

V is TRBV24-1 and J is TRBJ2-3, with TRBD1 identical over 8 bases. This CDR3 contains 16 residues. Losses at the gene ends were 0 bases for V and 4 bases for J; bases not matched to a gene: 5. Germline V gene data show CDR1 as KGHDR and CDR2 as SFDVKD. CDR3 in amino acids: CATSDLFGQGPDTQYF. For the CDR3, the DNA is TGTGCCACCAGTGATTTGTTCGGACAGGGCCCAGATACGCAGTATTTT.

The V call is TRBV5-1, the J call TRBJ1-2, with no clear D. Germline CDR1 SGHRS, CDR2 YFSETQ. Trimming cost V 0 bases and J 3 bases, with 6 bases left between them. The CDR3 covers 13 residues. CDR3 in DNA: TGCGCCAGCAGCTTGGTGGCAGACTATGGCTACACCTTC. This encodes CASSLVADYGYTF.

The chain links TRBV2 to TRBJ1-1; D gene uncertain. The CDR3 sequence is 12 residues long. The V and J ends lost 5 bases and 1 base respectively, with 5 bases between them. Germline CDR1 SNHLY, CDR2 FYNNEI. CDR3 loop: CASSRQNTEAFF. CDR3 in DNA: TGTGCCAGCAGTCGACAGAACACTGAAGCTTTCTTT.

The J gene is TRBJ2-5, the V gene TRBV3-1 (or the pseudogene TRBV3-2); weak D call: TRBD2 (5 bases). The V end lost 0 bases, the J end lost 5 bases, and 16 bases lay between the germline ends. The CDR3 has 16 amino acids. Germline CDR1 LGHDT, CDR2 YNNKEL (reference sequence). The CDR3 DNA sequence: TGTGCCAGCAGCCAAGAAATGGGAGAGAGACCCGAGACCCAGTACTTC. It is translated as CASSQEMGERPETQYF.

CDR3 in DNA: TGTGCCAGCAGCTTAAAACCGGGAACCGGGGAGCTGTTTTTT. Protein: CASSLKPGTGELFF. The chain links TRBV7-6 to TRBJ2-2; a possible D gene is TRBD2 (5 bases). V lost 2 bases and J lost 5, with 9 bases in between. The CDR3 length is 14 residues. Germline CDR1 and CDR2: SGHVS and FNYEAQ.

This chain connects TRBV7-2 to TRBJ2-7; possibly TRBD1 for D (6 bases). V dropped 5 bases and J dropped 3 bases, with 14 bases sitting between them. Germline values: CDR1 SGHTA, CDR2 FQGNSA. The CDR3 runs to 14 residues. DNA of the CDR3: TGTGCCAGCAGCCCCGACAGGTTAAGCTACGAGCAGTACTTC. Translating gives CASSPDRLSYEQYF.

The CDR3 bases are TGTGCCAGCAGCTTTCCAGCGGGCCTCAATGAGCAGTTCTTC. Its translation: CASSFPAGLNEQFF. This chain uses TRBV7-2 with TRBJ2-1; tentatively, D is TRBD2 (6 bases). The germline CDR1 and CDR2 sequences are SGHTA and FQGNSA. V was trimmed by 3 bases and J by 6 bases, leaving 12 bases between them. The CDR3 is 14 amino acids.

This clone occurred once. This chain uses TRBV7-8 with TRBJ2-7; D possibly corresponds to TRBD1 (5 bases). Germline CDR1 is SGHVS and CDR2 is FQNEAQ. Deletions cut 5 bases from V and 3 bases from J, with 11 bases between. The CDR3 loop spans 13 amino acids. The chain's CDR3 is CASSPGKLYEQYF. CDR3 bases: TGTGCCAGCAGCCCAGGGAAACTCTACGAGCAGTACTTC.

The J gene is TRBJ2-5, the V gene TRBV28, with 8 bases aligning to TRBD2. This CDR3 contains 16 residues. Looked up from germline, CDR1 is MDHEN and CDR2 is SYDVKM. The J segment lost 0 bases and the V segment lost 5 bases, leaving 8 bases of the junction unmatched. CDR3 region: CASSPPTSAYQETQYF. The CDR3 nucleotides are TGTGCCAGCAGTCCCCCGACTAGCGCGTACCAAGAGACCCAGTACTTC.

Notes on this clone: At one end the junction does not follow the germline gene, possibly because of a read error. The chain uses TRBV6-2 or TRBV6-3 and TRBJ1-2; unclear D gene. The CDR3 sequence is 12 residues long. Looked up from germline, CDR1 is MNHEY and CDR2 is SVGEGT. The chain's CDR3 is CASSYERGTVAF. The CDR3 bases are TGTGCCAGCAGTTACGAACGGGGTACCGTCGCCTTC.

The sample holds a few counts of this clone. This chain uses TRBV11-2 with TRBJ2-7, with 9 bases identical to TRBD2. V was clipped by 3 bases and J by 5 bases; unmatched bases: 8. The germline gives CDR1 SGHAT, CDR2 FQNNGV. The CDR3 sequence is 15 residues long. This CDR3 reads CASSFRTSGPDEQYF. The CDR3 nucleotides are TGTGCCAGCAGCTTCCGAACTAGCGGGCCAGACGAGCAGTACTTC.

V gene TRBV30 combines with J gene TRBJ2-1, with 8 bases fitting TRBD1. There are 15 residues in the CDR3. CDR1 GTSNPN and CDR2 SVGIG come from the germline V gene (reference sequence). J gave up 5 bases and V 3 bases, and 9 bases lay outside the gene matches. CDR3 residues: CAWRWTGRTDNEQFF. The CDR3 DNA is TGTGCCTGGAGATGGACAGGGCGGACAGACAATGAGCAGTTCTTC.

The chain is built from TRBV7-2 and TRBJ2-5; TRBD1 agrees at 10 bases. The V segment lost 5 bases and the J segment 5 bases; nucleotides outside the gene matches: 5. The germline CDR1 and CDR2 sequences are SGHTA and FQGNSA. The CDR3 consists of 14 residues. The CDR3 region is CASSPGTGDETQYF. The CDR3, as DNA: TGTGCCAGCAGCCCTGGGACAGGGGATGAGACCCAGTACTTC.

J is TRBJ2-1 and V is TRBV4-3; TRBD2 matches 11 bases. Per germline, CDR1 LGHNA and CDR2 YSLEER. The junction had 18 bases not matched to a gene; V was cut back by 4 bases and J by 4 bases. This CDR3 is built from 20 residues. CDR3 loop: CASSLYHGASGRQGYNEQFF. CDR3 nucleotides: TGCGCCAGCAGCCTATATCATGGGGCTAGCGGGAGGCAGGGTTACAATGAGCAGTTCTTC.

This sequence joins TRBV28 and TRBJ2-3; 9 nucleotides align to TRBD1. Per the germline V gene, CDR1 is MDHEN and CDR2 is SYDVKM. V lost 5 bases to trimming and J lost 4 bases; unmatched junction nucleotides: 10. The CDR3 sequence is 16 residues long. CDR3 sequence reads: CASSTPDRGESDTQYF. In DNA form, the CDR3 reads TGTGCCAGCAGTACCCCTGACAGGGGGGAGTCAGATACGCAGTATTTT.

This sequence joins TRBV11-2 and TRBJ2-5; the D is unclear. V lost 0 bases and J 5 bases, leaving 7 bases between the germline ends. Germline V gives CDR1 SGHAT, CDR2 FQNNGV. There are 13 residues in the CDR3. CDR3 nucleotides: TGTGCCAGCAGCTTAGAATCACGGGAGACCCAGTACTTC. Encoded protein: CASSLESRETQYF.